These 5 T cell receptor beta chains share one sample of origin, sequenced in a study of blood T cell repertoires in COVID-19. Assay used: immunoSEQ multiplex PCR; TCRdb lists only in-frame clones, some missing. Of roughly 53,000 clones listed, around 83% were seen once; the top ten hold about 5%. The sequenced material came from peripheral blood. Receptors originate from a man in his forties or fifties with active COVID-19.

The DNA of the CDR3 is TGTGCCAGTACGATAGCGGGATTCACAGATACGCAGTATTTT. It is translated as CASTIAGFTDTQYF. V usage is TRBV19 and J usage is TRBJ2-3; 8 bases match TRBD2. V gave up 7 bases and J gave up 2 bases; unmatched junction bases: 5. The germline V gene encodes CDR1 LNHDA and CDR2 SQIVND (reference sequence). The CDR3 extends over 14 amino acids. Looking up the rest from reference TRBV19 and TRBJ2-3 gives the full variable domain: DGGITQSPKYLFRKEGQNVTLSCEQNLNHDAMYWYRQDPGQGLRLIYYSQIVNDFQKGDIAEGYSVSREKKESFPLTVTSAQKNPTAFYLCASTIAGFTDTQYFGPGTRLTVL.

CDR3 nucleotides: TGTGCCAGCAGTAGGAGCGCCGACTCCTACGAGCAGTACTTC. This encodes CASSRSADSYEQYF. The chain has TRBV2 and TRBJ2-7, with unresolved D. Trimming took 5 bases from V and 0 from J, leaving 11 bases between them. Germline CDR1 is SNHLY and CDR2 is FYNNEI. CDR3 length equals 14 residues. The full variable domain, rest sourced from reference TRBV2 and TRBJ2-7, is EPEVTQTPSHQVTQMGQEVILRCVPISNHLYFYWYRQILGQKVEFLVSFYNNEISEKSEIFDDQFSVERPDGSNFTLKIRSTKLEDSAMYFCASSRSADSYEQYFGPGTRLTVT.

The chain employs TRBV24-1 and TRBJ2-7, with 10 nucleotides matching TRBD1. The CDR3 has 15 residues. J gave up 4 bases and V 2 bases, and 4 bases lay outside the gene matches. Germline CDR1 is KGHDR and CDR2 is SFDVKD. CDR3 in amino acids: CATSDSGTGDYEQYF. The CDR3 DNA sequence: TGTGCCACCAGTGATTCCGGGACAGGGGATTACGAGCAGTACTTC.

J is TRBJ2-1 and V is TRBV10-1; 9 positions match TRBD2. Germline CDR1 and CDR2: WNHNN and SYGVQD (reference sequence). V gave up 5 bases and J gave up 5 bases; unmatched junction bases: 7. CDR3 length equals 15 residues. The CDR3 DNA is TGCGCCAGCAGTTCCGAGGGACTAGCCAACAATGAGCAGTTCTTC. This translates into CASSSEGLANNEQFF.

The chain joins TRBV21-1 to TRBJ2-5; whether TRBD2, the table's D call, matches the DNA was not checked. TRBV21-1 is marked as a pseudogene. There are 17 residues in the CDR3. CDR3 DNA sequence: TGTGCCAGCAGCCCCTGGAGGCGGGGCCGGGTTCAAGAGACCCAGTACTTC. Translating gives CASSPWRRGRVQETQYF.